This T cell receptor beta chain originates from a study of cytomegalovirus exposure and HLA in healthy donors. About this clone: Its antigen is currently unknown.

Study-wide results and caveats: Later analysis suggested links between common viral pathogens and several top significant clusters. The authors reported that TCR beta sequences could predict HLA-A and HLA-B alleles. These predictions were accurate for most subjects in the first cohort.

This CDR3 is built from 13 residues. The V gene's germline CDR1 is SEHNR and CDR2 FQNEAQ (reference sequence). V lost 5 bases to trimming and J lost 1 base, with 8 bases between them. The PCR used 60 Vbeta and 13 Jbeta primers. Only in-frame clones appear in the TCRdb table, and some are missing; sequencing was by immunoSEQ multiplex PCR. The table includes some 180,000 clones, 70% to 90% detected once. The source material was PBMCs. The chain employs TRBV7-9 and TRBJ2-5, with D maybe TRBD2 (6 bases). The origin of this receptor is a woman in her 50s in good health and CMV-seronegative. The CDR3 DNA follows: TGTGCCAGCAGCCTGGGGGGCCAAGAGACCCAGTACTTC. Amino acids: CASSLGGQETQYF.